One and the same sample provided the 11 T cell receptor beta chains below, sequenced in a study of T cells expressing NK-cell markers. TCRdb reanalyzed the 5' RACE reads and collapses them to one entry per CDR3 protein, without DNA. The record lists about 550,000 distinct CDR3 sequences, of which the ten most abundant hold 3% to 4.5%. The sample taken for sequencing was blood T cells: a sorted CD56 or NKG2C T cell subset, CD4+ or CD8+ T cells, or bulk PBMC T cells (not recorded which). These receptors were obtained from a man younger than 35 in good health.

This chain links TRBV14 with TRBJ2-1; TCRdb picks TRBD2, but there is no DNA to check that call. The CDR3 extends over 18 amino acids. Germline V gene data show CDR1 as SGHDN and CDR2 as FVKESK. The CDR3 loop is CASSQEWLVAGGSNEQFF.

The chain is built from TRBV7-9 and TRBJ2-7; TCRdb lists TRBD2, though no DNA is available to test this call. The CDR3 extends over 14 amino acids. Germline CDR1 and CDR2: SEHNR and FQNEAQ (reference sequence). CDR3 loop: CASSTPGLPYEQYF.

This chain connects TRBV2 to TRBJ2-7; the TCRdb D gene call, TRBD1, has no DNA to confirm it. Germline V lookup: CDR1 SNHLY, CDR2 FYNNEI. This CDR3 is 12 amino acids long. CDR3 sequence reads: CASTEQGYEQYF. Drawing the rest from reference TRBV2 and TRBJ2-7, the complete variable domain is EPEVTQTPSHQVTQMGQEVILRCVPISNHLYFYWYRQILGQKVEFLVSFYNNEISEKSEIFDDQFSVERPDGSNFTLKIRSTKLEDSAMYFCASTEQGYEQYFGPGTRLTVT.

The V and J genes are TRBV12-3 or TRBV12-4 and TRBJ1-5; TCRdb calls TRBD1, which cannot be checked without DNA. The CDR3 contains 16 residues. This chain's CDR3 is CASTRTGGGGNQPQHF.

The J gene is TRBJ2-3, the V gene TRBV30; TCRdb's D gene call, TRBD2, goes unchecked for lack of DNA. The CDR3 consists of 18 residues. Germline CDR1 is GTSNPN and CDR2 is SVGIG (reference sequence). CDR3 loop: CAWRGTPGLAGDGDTQYF.

This chain connects TRBV5-1 to TRBJ2-3; no DNA is available, so the TRBD2 call from TCRdb remains unchecked. CDR1 is SGHRS and CDR2 is YFSETQ in the germline V gene. The CDR3 contains 15 residues. CDR3 protein: CASSLEAALADTQYF.

V usage is TRBV20-1 and J usage is TRBJ1-3. The CDR3 has 15 amino acids. Germline CDR1 and CDR2: DFQATT and SNEGSKA (reference sequence). This CDR3 reads CSAREGSSSGNTIYF.

The rearrangement joins TRBV20-1 to TRBJ1-2. This CDR3 has 13 residues. CDR1 is DFQATT, CDR2 SNEGSKA, per germline (reference sequence). CDR3: CSATDVRNYGYTF.

The rearrangement joins TRBV5-1 to TRBJ2-1; the D gene TCRdb calls, TRBD1, cannot be checked with no DNA. Germline CDR1 and CDR2: SGHRS and YFSETQ. The CDR3 has 15 amino acids. The CDR3 reads CASGTIGTDNNEQFF.

The J gene is TRBJ2-3, the V gene TRBV2. The CDR3 contains 15 residues. CDR1 and CDR2 (germline): SNHLY, FYNNEI. The CDR3 loop is CASSQRRLNTDTQYF.

The chain joins TRBV20-1 to TRBJ2-5; TCRdb outputs TRBD2, but without DNA this stays unchecked. Germline assignment: CDR1 DFQATT and CDR2 SNEGSKA (reference sequence). There are 12 residues in the CDR3. CDR3 amino acids: CSAREKAHGQYF.